This entry describes one T cell receptor (beta chain). Its specificity is unknown. The primer mix had 60 Vbeta and 13 Jbeta primers. Method: immunoSEQ multiplex PCR; TCRdb's copy keeps in-frame clones and lacks some. The table lists 150,000 to 250,000 clones, around three quarters of them singletons. The data derive from a study of cytomegalovirus exposure and HLA in healthy donors. Background on the study: Unique TCRs from HLA-typed donors, about 85 million of them, were held in an early data release. Study-wide results and caveats: Excluded were some V segments that proved indistinguishable, including TRBV6-2 and TRBV6-3.

CDR1 is SGHDN and CDR2 is FVKESK in the germline V gene. The CDR3 loop spans 13 amino acids. V lost 7 bases and J lost 3, with 13 bases in between. This clonotype was obtained from a man aged 25-45 years in good health and CMV-seronegative. The chain carries TRBV14 and TRBJ2-7; D remains ambiguous. The sequencing sample was made of PBMCs. In nucleotides, the CDR3 is TGTGCCAGCAACGCTGCGGAAGGCTACGAGCAGTACTTC. This codes for CASNAAEGYEQYF.